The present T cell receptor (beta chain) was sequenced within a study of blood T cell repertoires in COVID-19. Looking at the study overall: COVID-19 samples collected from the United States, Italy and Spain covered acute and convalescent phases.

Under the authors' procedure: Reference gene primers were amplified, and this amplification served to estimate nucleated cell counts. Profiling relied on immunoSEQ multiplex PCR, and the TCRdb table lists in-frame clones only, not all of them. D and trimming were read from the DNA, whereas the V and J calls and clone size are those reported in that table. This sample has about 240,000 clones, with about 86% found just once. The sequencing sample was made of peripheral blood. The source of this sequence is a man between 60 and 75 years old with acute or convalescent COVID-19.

The CDR3 loop is CASSPGQGRTNEKLFF. CDR3 DNA sequence: TGTGCCAGCAGCCCGGGACAGGGGCGGACTAATGAAAAACTGTTTTTT. J is TRBJ1-4 and V is TRBV11-3; 10 bases match TRBD1. V lost 5 bases to trimming and J lost 2 bases; unmatched junction nucleotides: 5. Germline V gives CDR1 SGHNT, CDR2 YENEEA. The CDR3 is 16 amino acids.